According to its frequency, the clone carrying this T cell receptor beta chain is large. From its re-call of the 10x single-cell sequencing reads, TCRdb lists each CDR3 protein once, without DNA. This sample contains 1,500 or so distinct CDR3 sequences. This sample was included in a study of CD8 T cells in cerebrospinal fluid in Alzheimer's disease. This CDR3 comprises 12 residues. CDR1 and CDR2 (germline): KGHSH, LQKENI. Sequences were obtained from cerebrospinal fluid. This receptor was obtained from a human donor with mild cognitive impairment. The V and J genes are TRBV18 and TRBJ1-5. CDR3 residues: CASSPSSQPQHF.